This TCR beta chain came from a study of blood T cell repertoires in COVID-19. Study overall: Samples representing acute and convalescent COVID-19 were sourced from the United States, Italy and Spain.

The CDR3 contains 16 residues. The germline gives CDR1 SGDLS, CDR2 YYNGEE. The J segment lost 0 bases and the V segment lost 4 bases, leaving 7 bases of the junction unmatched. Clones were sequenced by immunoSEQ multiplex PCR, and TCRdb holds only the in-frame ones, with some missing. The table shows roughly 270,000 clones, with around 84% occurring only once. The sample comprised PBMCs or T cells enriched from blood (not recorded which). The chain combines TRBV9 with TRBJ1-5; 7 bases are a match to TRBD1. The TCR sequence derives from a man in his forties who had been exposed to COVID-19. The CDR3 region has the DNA TGTGCCAGCAGCTCCGGGACAGACAATAGCAATCAGCCCCAGCATTTT. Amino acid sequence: CASSSGTDNSNQPQHF.